This T cell receptor beta chain was retrieved from a study of blood T cell repertoires in COVID-19. At the level of the study: Donors in the United States, Italy and Spain gave samples during acute or convalescent COVID-19. PBMCs, B-cell-depleted T cells, or T cells were the source of the cDNA or gDNA that made up the material.

Methods used by the authors: From reference gene primer amplification, estimates of nucleated cell counts were derived. Clones were sequenced by immunoSEQ multiplex PCR, and TCRdb holds only the in-frame ones, with some missing. D and trimming were read from the DNA, whereas the V and J calls and clone size are those reported in that table. The sample lists roughly 100,000 clones, more than 75% occurring once. This CDR3 is 19 amino acids long. The trim removed 0 bases at V and 3 bases at J, leaving 16 bases unmatched. Germline V gene data show CDR1 as MGHRA and CDR2 as YSYEKL. The chain carries TRBV4-1 and TRBJ1-1, with 7 bases fitting TRBD1. Sequenced: peripheral blood. This clonotype was obtained from a woman aged 25 to 45 with acute or convalescent COVID-19. CDR3 protein: CASSQDGGQAASRHTEAFF. The CDR3 nucleotides read TGCGCCAGCAGCCAAGACGGAGGACAGGCGGCTTCTCGTCACACTGAAGCTTTCTTT.